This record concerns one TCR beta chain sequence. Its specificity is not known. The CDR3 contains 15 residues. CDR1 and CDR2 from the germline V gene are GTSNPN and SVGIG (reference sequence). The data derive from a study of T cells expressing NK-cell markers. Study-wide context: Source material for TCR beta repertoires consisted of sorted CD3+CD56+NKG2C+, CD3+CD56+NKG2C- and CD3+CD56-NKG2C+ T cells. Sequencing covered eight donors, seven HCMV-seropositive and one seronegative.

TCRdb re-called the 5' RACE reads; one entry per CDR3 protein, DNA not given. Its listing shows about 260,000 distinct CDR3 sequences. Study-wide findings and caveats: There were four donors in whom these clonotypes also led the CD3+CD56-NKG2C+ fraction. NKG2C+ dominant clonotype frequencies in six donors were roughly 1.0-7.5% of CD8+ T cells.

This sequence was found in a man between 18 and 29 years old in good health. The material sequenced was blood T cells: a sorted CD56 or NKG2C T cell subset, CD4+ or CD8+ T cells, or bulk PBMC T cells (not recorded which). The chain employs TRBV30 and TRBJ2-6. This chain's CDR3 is CAWSVFLSGANVLTF.